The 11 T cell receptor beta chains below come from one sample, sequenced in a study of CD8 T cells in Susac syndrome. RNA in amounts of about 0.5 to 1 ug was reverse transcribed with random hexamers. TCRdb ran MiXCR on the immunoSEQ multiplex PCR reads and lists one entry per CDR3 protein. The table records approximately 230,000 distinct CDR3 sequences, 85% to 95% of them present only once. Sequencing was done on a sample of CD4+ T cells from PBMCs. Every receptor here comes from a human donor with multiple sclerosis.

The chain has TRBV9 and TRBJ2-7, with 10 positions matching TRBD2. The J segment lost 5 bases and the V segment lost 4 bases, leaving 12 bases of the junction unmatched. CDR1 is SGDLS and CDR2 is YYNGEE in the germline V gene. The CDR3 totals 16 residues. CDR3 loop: CASSSRSGGADHEQYF. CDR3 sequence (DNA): TGTGCCAGCAGCTCCCGGAGCGGGGGGGCCGACCACGAGCAGTACTTC.

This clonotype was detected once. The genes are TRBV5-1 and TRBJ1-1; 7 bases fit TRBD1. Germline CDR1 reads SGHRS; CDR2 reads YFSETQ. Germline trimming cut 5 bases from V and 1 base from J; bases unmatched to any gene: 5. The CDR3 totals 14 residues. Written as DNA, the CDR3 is TGCGCCAGCAGAACCGGGACAGAGAACACTGAAGCTTTCTTT. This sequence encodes CASRTGTENTEAFF.

This CDR3 is CASSPQAVSSYEQYV. The DNA of the CDR3 is TGTGCCAGCTCACCACAAGCGGTTAGCTCCTACGAGCAGTACGTC. The chain links TRBV18 to TRBJ2-7; a weak D match, TRBD2 (5 bases). The germline gives CDR1 KGHSH, CDR2 LQKENI. V was trimmed by 1 base and J by 0 bases, leaving 10 bases between them. CDR3 length equals 15 residues.

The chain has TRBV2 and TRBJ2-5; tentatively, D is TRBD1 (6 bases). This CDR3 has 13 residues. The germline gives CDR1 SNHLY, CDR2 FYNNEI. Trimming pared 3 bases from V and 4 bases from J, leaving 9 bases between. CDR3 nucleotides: TGTGCCAGCAGTGATAGGGGGAGAGAGACCCAGTACTTC. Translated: CASSDRGRETQYF.

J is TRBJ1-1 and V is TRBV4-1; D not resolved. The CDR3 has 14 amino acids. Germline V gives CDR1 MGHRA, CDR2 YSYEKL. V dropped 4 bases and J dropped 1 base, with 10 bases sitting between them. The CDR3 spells CASSPPGQNTEAFF. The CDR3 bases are TGCGCCAGCAGCCCCCCAGGCCAGAACACTGAAGCTTTCTTT.

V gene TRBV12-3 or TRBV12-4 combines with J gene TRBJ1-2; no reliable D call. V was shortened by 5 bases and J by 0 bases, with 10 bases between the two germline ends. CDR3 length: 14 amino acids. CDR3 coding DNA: TGTGCCAGCAGTACCTCTAGGGCTAACTATGGCTACACCTTC. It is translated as CASSTSRANYGYTF.

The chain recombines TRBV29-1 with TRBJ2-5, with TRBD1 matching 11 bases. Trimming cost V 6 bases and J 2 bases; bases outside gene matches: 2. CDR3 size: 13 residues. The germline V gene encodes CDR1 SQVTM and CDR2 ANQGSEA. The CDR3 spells CSVGTGGQETQYF. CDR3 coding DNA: TGCAGCGTGGGGACAGGGGGTCAAGAGACCCAGTACTTC.

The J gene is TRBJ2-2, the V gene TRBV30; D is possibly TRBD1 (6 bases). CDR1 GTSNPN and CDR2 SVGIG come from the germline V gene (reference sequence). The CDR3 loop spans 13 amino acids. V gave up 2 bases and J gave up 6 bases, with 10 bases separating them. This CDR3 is CAWSSSGAGELFF. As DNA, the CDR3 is TGTGCCTGGAGTTCCTCAGGGGCCGGGGAGCTGTTTTTT.

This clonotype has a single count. The CDR3 loop reads CASSRVTNEKLFF. CDR3 nucleotides: TGCGCCAGCTCACGGGTAACTAATGAAAAACTGTTTTTT. The rearrangement links TRBV4-1 to TRBJ1-4; D unresolved. CDR3 length: 13 residues. CDR1 is MGHRA, CDR2 YSYEKL, per germline. With 8 bases removed from V and 1 base from J, the gap between germline ends came to 8 bases.

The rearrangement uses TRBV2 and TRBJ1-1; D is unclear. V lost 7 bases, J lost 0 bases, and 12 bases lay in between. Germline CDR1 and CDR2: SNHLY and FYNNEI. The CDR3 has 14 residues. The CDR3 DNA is TGTGCCAGCAAGTTGGGAGCGTTGAACACTGAAGCTTTCTTT. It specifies CASKLGALNTEAFF.

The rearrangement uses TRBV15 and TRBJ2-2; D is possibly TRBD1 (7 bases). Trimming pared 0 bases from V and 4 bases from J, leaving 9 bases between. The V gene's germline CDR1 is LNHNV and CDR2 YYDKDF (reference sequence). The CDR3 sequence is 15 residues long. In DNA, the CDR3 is TGTGCCACCAGCAGAGATCAGGGGGGCACCGGGGAGCTGTTTTTT. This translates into CATSRDQGGTGELFF.